This TCR beta chain was recovered during a study of T cells in Graves' hyperthyroidism and ophthalmopathy. Germline-derived CDR1 and CDR2 are SGHAT and FQNNGV. Unmatched junction bases numbered 7, after V lost 6 bases and J lost 0 bases. The CDR3 totals 15 residues. Amplified regions were TCR beta CDR3 sequences from RNA transcripts. A set of HTBI primers served as the primers for a first-round RT-PCR of the TCR CDR3. MiXCR was run by TCRdb on the multiplex PCR reads, yielding one entry per CDR3 protein. The sample holds some 740,000 distinct CDR3 sequences, 14% seen once. In making diagnoses, clinical symptoms, serum thyroxine and TRAb, thyroid ultrasound and orbital computed tomography were all used. This clonotype occurred many times.

Sequenced sample: blood. The genes are TRBV11-2 and TRBJ1-1; 7 bases match TRBD1. The TCR originated in a woman aged 18-29 years with Graves' hyperthyroidism. The CDR3 loop reads CASSSEGAMNTEAFF. CDR3 nucleotide sequence: TGTGCCAGCAGTAGTGAGGGGGCTATGAACACTGAAGCTTTCTTT.